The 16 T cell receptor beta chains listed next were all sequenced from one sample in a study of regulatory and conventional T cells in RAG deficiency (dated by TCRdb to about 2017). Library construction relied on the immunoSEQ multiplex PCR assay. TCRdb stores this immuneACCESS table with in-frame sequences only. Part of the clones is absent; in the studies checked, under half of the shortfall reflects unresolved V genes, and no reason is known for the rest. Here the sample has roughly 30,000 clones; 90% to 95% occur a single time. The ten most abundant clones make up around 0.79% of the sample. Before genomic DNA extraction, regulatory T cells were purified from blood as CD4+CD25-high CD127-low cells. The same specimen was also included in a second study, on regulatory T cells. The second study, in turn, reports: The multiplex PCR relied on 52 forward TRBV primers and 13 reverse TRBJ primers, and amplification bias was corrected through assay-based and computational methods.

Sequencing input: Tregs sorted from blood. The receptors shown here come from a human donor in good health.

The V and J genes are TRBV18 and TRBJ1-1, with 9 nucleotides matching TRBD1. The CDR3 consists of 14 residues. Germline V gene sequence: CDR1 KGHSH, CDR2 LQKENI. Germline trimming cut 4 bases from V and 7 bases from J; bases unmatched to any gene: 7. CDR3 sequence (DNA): TGTGCCAGCTCACAATCGGGACAGGGAGGTGAAGCTTTCTTT. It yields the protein CASSQSGQGGEAFF.

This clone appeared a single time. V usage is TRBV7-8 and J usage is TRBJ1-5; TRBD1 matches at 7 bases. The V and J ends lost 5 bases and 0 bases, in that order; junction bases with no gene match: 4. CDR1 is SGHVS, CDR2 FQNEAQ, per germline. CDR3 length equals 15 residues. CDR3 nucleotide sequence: TGTGCCAGCAGCCGCCGGGACAGTAGCAATCAGCCCCAGCATTTT. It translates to CASSRRDSSNQPQHF.

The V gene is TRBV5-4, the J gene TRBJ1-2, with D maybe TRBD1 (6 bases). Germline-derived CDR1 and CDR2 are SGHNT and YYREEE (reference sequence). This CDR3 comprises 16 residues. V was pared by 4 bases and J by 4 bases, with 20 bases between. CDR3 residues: CASSGGGAPSIYGYTF. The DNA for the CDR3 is TGTGCCAGCAGCGGGGGCGGGGCCCCGAGCATCTATGGCTACACCTTC.

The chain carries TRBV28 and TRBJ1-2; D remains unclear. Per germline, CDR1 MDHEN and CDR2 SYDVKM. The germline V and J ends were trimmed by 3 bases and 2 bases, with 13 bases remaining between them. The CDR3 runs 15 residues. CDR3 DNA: TGTGCCAGCAGTTTTCCCCAGGCCTCCAACTATGGCTACACCTTC. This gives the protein CASSFPQASNYGYTF.

CDR3 bases: TGTGCCAGCAGTGAAAGAGGGGCGCGTGGGGCCAACGTCCTGACTTTC. It translates to CASSERGARGANVLTF. The chain uses TRBV6-1 and TRBJ2-6, with D perhaps assigned TRBD1 or TRBD2 (5 bases each). The length of the CDR3 is 16 residues. The germline V and J ends were trimmed by 2 bases and 3 bases, with 11 bases remaining between them. Germline CDR1 and CDR2: MNHNS and SASEGT.

CDR3 loop: CASSFSGNYGYTF. Here the CDR3 DNA reads TGTGCCAGTAGTTTTTCCGGGAACTATGGCTACACCTTC. The V gene is TRBV19, the J gene TRBJ1-2; no firm D call. The CDR3 totals 13 residues. Germline-derived CDR1 and CDR2 are LNHDA and SQIVND (reference sequence). The V gene lost 5 bases and the J gene lost 2 bases, with 9 bases spanning the gap.

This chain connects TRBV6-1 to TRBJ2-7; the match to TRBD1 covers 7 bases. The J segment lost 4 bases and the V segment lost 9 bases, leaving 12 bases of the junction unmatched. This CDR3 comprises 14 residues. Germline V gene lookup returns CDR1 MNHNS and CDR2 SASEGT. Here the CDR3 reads CASSYRDSTYEQYF. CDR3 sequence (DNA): TGTGCCAGTAGTTATAGGGACAGCACTTACGAGCAGTACTTC.

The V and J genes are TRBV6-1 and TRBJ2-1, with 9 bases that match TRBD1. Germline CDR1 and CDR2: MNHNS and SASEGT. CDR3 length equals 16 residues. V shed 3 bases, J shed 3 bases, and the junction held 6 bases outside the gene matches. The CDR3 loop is CASSDYGTGNYNEQFF. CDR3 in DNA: TGTGCCAGCAGTGACTACGGGACAGGGAACTACAATGAGCAGTTCTTC.

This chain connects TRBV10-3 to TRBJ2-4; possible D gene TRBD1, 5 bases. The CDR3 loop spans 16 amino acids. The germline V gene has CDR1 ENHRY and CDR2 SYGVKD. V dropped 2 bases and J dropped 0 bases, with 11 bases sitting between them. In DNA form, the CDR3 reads TGTGCCATCAGTGAGGCAGGGATTCTAGCCAAAAACATTCAGTACTTC. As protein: CAISEAGILAKNIQYF.

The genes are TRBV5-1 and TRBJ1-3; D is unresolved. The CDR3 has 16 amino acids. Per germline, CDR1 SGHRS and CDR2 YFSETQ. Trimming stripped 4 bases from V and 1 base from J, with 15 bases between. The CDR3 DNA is TGCGCCAGCAGCCAAAACTTACAGTCTTCTGGAAACACCATATATTTT. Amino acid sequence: CASSQNLQSSGNTIYF.

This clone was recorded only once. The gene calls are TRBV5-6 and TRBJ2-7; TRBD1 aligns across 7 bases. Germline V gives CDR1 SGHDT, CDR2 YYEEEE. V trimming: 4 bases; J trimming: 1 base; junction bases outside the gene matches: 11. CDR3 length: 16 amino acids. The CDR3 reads CASSETGIPPSYEQYF. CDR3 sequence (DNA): TGTGCCAGCAGCGAGACAGGGATTCCCCCTTCCTACGAGCAGTACTTC.

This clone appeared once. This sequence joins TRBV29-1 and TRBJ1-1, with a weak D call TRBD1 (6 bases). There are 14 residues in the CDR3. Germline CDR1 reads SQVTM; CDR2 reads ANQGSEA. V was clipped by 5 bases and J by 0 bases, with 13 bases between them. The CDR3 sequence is CSVTGQLMNTEAFF. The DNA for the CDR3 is TGCAGCGTTACAGGACAGCTCATGAACACTGAAGCTTTCTTT.

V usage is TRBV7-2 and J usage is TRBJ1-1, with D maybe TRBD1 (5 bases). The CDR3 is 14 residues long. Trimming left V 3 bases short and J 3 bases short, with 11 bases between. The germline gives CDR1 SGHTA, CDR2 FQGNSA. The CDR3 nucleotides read TGTGCCAGCAGCTTGGGCCCAGGGTACACTGAAGCTTTCTTT. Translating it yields CASSLGPGYTEAFF. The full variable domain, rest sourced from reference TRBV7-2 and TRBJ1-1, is GAGVSQSPSNKVTEKGKDVELRCDPISGHTALYWYRQSLGQGLEFLIYFQGNSAPDKSGLPSDRFSAERTGGSVSTLTIQRTQQEDSAVYLCASSLGPGYTEAFFGQGTRLTVV.

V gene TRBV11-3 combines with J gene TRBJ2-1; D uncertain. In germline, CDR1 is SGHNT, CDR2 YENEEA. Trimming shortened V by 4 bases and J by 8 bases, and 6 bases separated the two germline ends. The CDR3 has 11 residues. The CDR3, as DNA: TGTGCCAGCAGCTATGGATATGAGCAGTTCTTC. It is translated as CASSYGYEQFF.

The CDR3 DNA reads TGTGCCAGCTCACCACCTACGCTCCCGCGACTGTTTTTT. Translated: CASSPPTLPRLFF. The rearrangement links TRBV18 to TRBJ1-4; D gene ambiguous. Trimming took off 0 bases at V and 13 bases at J, with 12 bases between the two ends. Germline CDR1 KGHSH, CDR2 LQKENI. This CDR3 region has 13 residues.

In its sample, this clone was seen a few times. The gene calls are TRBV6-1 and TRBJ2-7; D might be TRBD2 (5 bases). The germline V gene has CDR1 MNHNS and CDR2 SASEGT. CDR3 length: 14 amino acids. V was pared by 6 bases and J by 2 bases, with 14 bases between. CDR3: CASSQGLPAYEQYF. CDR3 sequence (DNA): TGTGCCAGCAGCCAAGGACTTCCCGCCTACGAGCAGTACTTC.